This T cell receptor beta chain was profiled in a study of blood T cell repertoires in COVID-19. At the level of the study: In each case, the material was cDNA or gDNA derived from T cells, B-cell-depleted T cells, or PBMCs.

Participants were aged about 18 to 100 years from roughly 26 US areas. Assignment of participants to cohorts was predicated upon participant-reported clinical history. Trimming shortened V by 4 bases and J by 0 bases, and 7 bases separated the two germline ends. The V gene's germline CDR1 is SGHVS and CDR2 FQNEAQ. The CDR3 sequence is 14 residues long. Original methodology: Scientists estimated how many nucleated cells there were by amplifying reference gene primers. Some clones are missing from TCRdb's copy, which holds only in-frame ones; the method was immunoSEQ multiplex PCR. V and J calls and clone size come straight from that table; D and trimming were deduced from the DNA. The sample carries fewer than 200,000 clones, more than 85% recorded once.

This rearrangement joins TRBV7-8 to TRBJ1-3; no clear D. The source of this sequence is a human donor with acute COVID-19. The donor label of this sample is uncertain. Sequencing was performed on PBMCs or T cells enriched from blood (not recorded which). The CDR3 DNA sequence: TGTGCCAGCAGCTCTCACATCTCTGGAAACACCATATATTTT. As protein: CASSSHISGNTIYF.